This TCR beta chain was found in a study of T cell responses to AZD1222 COVID-19 vaccine. CDR1 and CDR2 from the germline V gene are LNHDA and SQIVND (reference sequence). This CDR3 has 17 residues. With 5 bases clipped from V and 3 bases from J, the junction kept 7 bases outside the gene matches. Assay: immunoSEQ multiplex PCR; the TCRdb copy retains only in-frame clones and omits some. This table has 160,000 or so clones, about 89% appearing once. A word on this clone: Its antigen is as yet unknown.

General study findings and limits: Repertoire collection took place solely once the T cell response had peaked.

This chain connects TRBV19 to TRBJ2-3; TRBD2 aligns across 14 bases. The source of this sequence is an adult in good health. The source was peripheral blood, collected on day 0 of AZD1222 vaccination. The CDR3 protein is CASSPGTSGSKTDTQYF. The CDR3 DNA sequence: TGTGCCAGTAGTCCCGGGACTAGCGGGAGTAAGACAGATACGCAGTATTTT.